This T cell receptor (beta chain) was recorded in a study of response to subunit inactivated influenza vaccine. Trimming took off 4 bases at V and 3 bases at J, with 10 bases between the two ends. Germline CDR1 reads MNHEY; CDR2 reads SMNVEV (reference sequence). There are 13 residues in the CDR3. TCRdb passed the RT-PCR reads through MiXCR, listing each CDR3 protein once. This sample has about 650,000 distinct CDR3 sequences, with 14% found just once. The chain joins TRBV27 to TRBJ2-7, with a weak D call TRBD2 (6 bases). This TCR derives from a middle-aged man who received an inactivated influenza vaccine. Sequencing was performed on PBMCs from blood, taken around 15 days before vaccination. The CDR3 spells CASSSGLYYEQYF. The CDR3 DNA sequence: TGTGCCAGCAGTTCGGGACTGTACTACGAGCAGTACTTC.